These 28 T cell receptor beta chains came from one sample sequenced in a study of T cell responses to AZD1222 COVID-19 vaccine. Sequencing used immunoSEQ multiplex PCR; TCRdb keeps in-frame clones, though not all of them. Found here are approximately 100,000 clones, roughly 90% of them singletons; the top ten hold approximately 5.4%. The sequences come from peripheral blood, collected on day 0 of AZD1222 vaccination. These receptor sequences come from an adult in good health.

The gene calls are TRBV25-1 and TRBJ2-7; tentative D call: TRBD1 (5 bases). This CDR3 spans 15 amino acids. The germline V and J ends were trimmed by 2 bases and 0 bases, with 11 bases remaining between them. Germline V gene sequence: CDR1 MGHDK, CDR2 SYGVNS. Here the CDR3 reads CASSEPGLGSYEQYF. The CDR3 DNA follows: TGTGCCAGCAGTGAACCAGGGTTAGGCTCCTACGAGCAGTACTTC.

This chain connects TRBV11-2 to TRBJ2-7; possibly TRBD1 for D (6 bases). V gave up 5 bases and J gave up 6 bases, with 14 bases separating them. Looked up from germline, CDR1 is SGHAT and CDR2 is FQNNGV. CDR3 length: 13 residues. This CDR3 is CASSPRQVSEQYF. CDR3 coding DNA: TGTGCCAGCAGCCCCCGACAGGTGAGCGAGCAGTACTTC.

The gene calls are TRBV19 and TRBJ2-7; 8 nucleotides agree with TRBD1. Germline CDR1 LNHDA, CDR2 SQIVND (reference sequence). J was trimmed by 0 bases and V by 4 bases; bases with no gene match: 11. The CDR3 totals 17 residues. The CDR3 sequence is CASSNSGQVTSSYEQYF. As DNA, the CDR3 is TGTGCCAGTAGTAACTCGGGACAGGTTACAAGCTCCTACGAGCAGTACTTC.

The rearrangement uses TRBV12-5 and TRBJ2-3; 10 bases match TRBD2. The CDR3 covers 16 residues. Germline values: CDR1 LGHNT, CDR2 FRNRAP. J lost 2 bases, V lost 1 base, and 3 bases had no gene match. This CDR3 reads CASGLGLAGLTDTQYF. CDR3 in DNA: TGTGCTAGTGGTTTGGGACTAGCGGGCCTCACAGATACGCAGTATTTT.

The count of this clone is one. CDR3 sequence: CASSIGQLFYNSPLHF. In DNA form, the CDR3 reads TGTGCCAGTAGTATTGGGCAGCTATTTTATAATTCACCCCTCCACTTT. This sequence joins TRBV19 and TRBJ1-6; D gene uncertain. V was clipped by 3 bases and J by 4 bases, with 13 bases between them. CDR1 and CDR2 from the germline V gene are LNHDA and SQIVND (reference sequence). The CDR3 covers 16 residues.

This chain uses TRBV29-1 with TRBJ1-1; D might be TRBD1 (5 bases). There are 13 residues in the CDR3. Germline assignment: CDR1 SQVTM and CDR2 ANQGSEA. V lost 4 bases and J 1 base, leaving 10 bases between the germline ends. CDR3 nucleotide sequence: TGCAGCGTTGGCGCCAGGGAGAACACTGAAGCTTTCTTT. This codes for CSVGARENTEAFF. The full variable domain, completed using reference TRBV29-1 and TRBJ1-1, is SAVISQKPSRDICQRGTSLTIQCQVDSQVTMMFWYRQQPGQSLTLIATANQGSEATYESGFVIDKFPISRPNLTFSTLTVSNMSPEDSSIYLCSVGARENTEAFFGQGTRLTVV.

The V call is TRBV5-5, the J call TRBJ1-1; D is unresolved. V dropped 2 bases and J dropped 2 bases, with 13 bases sitting between them. Germline CDR1 reads SGHKS; CDR2 reads YYEKEE (reference sequence). The CDR3 consists of 15 residues. Here the CDR3 reads CASSFSVAENTEAFF. The CDR3 DNA is TGTGCCAGCAGCTTTTCAGTGGCAGAAAACACTGAAGCTTTCTTT.

This clone was picked up one time. The rearrangement joins TRBV19 to TRBJ1-2; D call uncertain. Germline assignment: CDR1 LNHDA and CDR2 SQIVND (reference sequence). Deletions cut 8 bases from V and 4 bases from J, with 14 bases between. The CDR3 totals 13 residues. As DNA, the CDR3 is TGTGCCAGTTATCAGGATTTTAGCTATGGCTACACCTTC. Translation gives CASYQDFSYGYTF. The full variable domain, in which reference TRBV19 and TRBJ1-2 provide the parts outside the CDR3, is DGGITQSPKYLFRKEGQNVTLSCEQNLNHDAMYWYRQDPGQGLRLIYYSQIVNDFQKGDIAEGYSVSREKKESFPLTVTSAQKNPTAFYLCASYQDFSYGYTFGSGTRLTVV.

The rearrangement uses TRBV10-2 and TRBJ1-4, with TRBD1 matching over 9 bases. The length of the CDR3 is 15 residues. With V trimmed by 2 bases and J by 4 bases, 2 bases remained unmatched. The germline CDR1 and CDR2 sequences are WSHSY and SAAADI. DNA of the CDR3: TGCGCCAGCAGTGAGGGGACAGGGCATAATGAAAAACTGTTTTTT. Protein: CASSEGTGHNEKLFF.

This chain's CDR3 is CASSLAFAGLTDTQYF. The CDR3, as DNA: TGCGCCAGCAGCTTGGCCTTTGCTGGCCTTACAGATACGCAGTATTTT. The rearrangement joins TRBV5-1 to TRBJ2-3; D call uncertain. V lost 0 bases and J 3 bases, leaving 14 bases between the germline ends. Germline V lookup: CDR1 SGHRS, CDR2 YFSETQ. The CDR3 runs 16 residues. Supplemented by reference TRBV5-1 and TRBJ2-3, the full variable domain reads KAGVTQTPRYLIKTRGQQVTLSCSPISGHRSVSWYQQTPGQGLQFLFEYFSETQRNKGNFPGRFSGRQFSNSRSEMNVSTLELGDSALYLCASSLAFAGLTDTQYFGPGTRLTVL.

This clone appeared once. The chain has TRBV20-1 and TRBJ2-1; a possible D gene is TRBD2 (6 bases). From germline, CDR1 is DFQATT and CDR2 SNEGSKA (reference sequence). Trimming removed 3 bases at V and 6 bases at J, with 18 bases between. The CDR3 has 15 residues. As DNA, the CDR3 is TGCAGTGCTAGTGTCGGGAGTGGGTTATCCAATGAGCAGTTCTTC. Residues: CSASVGSGLSNEQFF.

The chain carries TRBV5-6 and TRBJ1-4; 8 bases align to TRBD1. The CDR3 length is 15 residues. J gave up 3 bases and V 5 bases, and 6 bases lay outside the gene matches. The germline CDR1 and CDR2 sequences are SGHDT and YYEEEE. The DNA of the CDR3 is TGTGCCAGCAGGGGTCAGGGGGCCCCTAATGAAAAACTGTTTTTT. Encoded protein: CASRGQGAPNEKLFF.

The chain carries TRBV11-2 and TRBJ1-3; D is unclear. The CDR3 consists of 14 residues. Germline assignment: CDR1 SGHAT and CDR2 FQNNGV. V lost 1 base, J lost 0 bases, and 4 bases lay in between. CDR3 loop: CASSLGVSGNTIYF. CDR3 in DNA: TGTGCCAGCAGCTTAGGGGTCTCTGGAAACACCATATATTTT.

The rearrangement joins TRBV18 to TRBJ1-1; D is perhaps TRBD1 (6 bases). Germline V gene sequence: CDR1 KGHSH, CDR2 LQKENI. Trimming pared 3 bases from V and 5 bases from J, leaving 19 bases between. This CDR3 is built from 16 residues. The CDR3: CASSPLTGRGNTEAFF. CDR3 bases: TGTGCCAGCTCACCGCTTACAGGGAGAGGGAATACTGAAGCTTTCTTT.

The J gene is TRBJ1-2, the V gene TRBV7-9, with 8 positions matching TRBD1. The CDR3 covers 14 residues. Germline V gene sequence: CDR1 SEHNR, CDR2 FQNEAQ (reference sequence). V trimming: 5 bases; J trimming: 2 bases; junction bases outside the gene matches: 4. Written as DNA, the CDR3 is TGTGCCAGCAGCCCCCGACAGGGGAACTATGGCTACACCTTC. Its protein is CASSPRQGNYGYTF. Full variable domain (rest looked up from reference TRBV7-9 and TRBJ1-2): DTGVSQNPRHKITKRGQNVTFRCDPISEHNRLYWYRQTLGQGPEFLTYFQNEAQLEKSRLLSDRFSAERPKGSFSTLEIQRTEQGDSAMYLCASSPRQGNYGYTFGSGTRLTVV.

This clone was seen a single time. This sample also contains other DNA sequences that code for the same CDR3. V is TRBV6-2 or TRBV6-3 and J is TRBJ1-2; 7 bases agree with TRBD1. The CDR3 covers 13 residues. With 6 bases clipped from V and 3 bases from J, the junction kept 4 bases outside the gene matches. Germline CDR1 reads MNHEY; CDR2 reads SVGEGT. The CDR3 is CASSLTGDYGYTF. The CDR3 DNA sequence: TGTGCCAGCAGCTTAACAGGGGACTATGGCTACACCTTC.

This clone was counted between two and nine times. The chain combines TRBV10-3 with TRBJ1-1; D is unclear. The CDR3 is made up of 13 amino acids. Trimming took 2 bases from V and 4 from J, leaving 8 bases between them. Germline V gives CDR1 ENHRY, CDR2 SYGVKD. This CDR3 reads CAISERVTTEAFF. CDR3 bases: TGTGCCATCAGTGAGAGGGTTACCACTGAAGCTTTCTTT.

The V gene is TRBV12-3 or TRBV12-4, the J gene TRBJ1-1; tentatively, D is TRBD1 (5 bases). This CDR3 is built from 13 residues. Trimming took off 6 bases at V and 0 bases at J, with 8 bases between the two ends. This CDR3 reads CASSGQMNTEAFF. CDR3 DNA sequence: TGTGCCAGCAGCGGACAAATGAACACTGAAGCTTTCTTT.

The chain joins TRBV9 to TRBJ2-5; 9 bases are a match to TRBD1. The CDR3 is 16 amino acids. V dropped 0 bases and J dropped 2; count of bases not matched to a gene: 5. The germline V gene has CDR1 SGDLS and CDR2 YYNGEE. CDR3 DNA sequence: TGTGCCAGCAGCGTAGCCGGGACAGGGATTCAAGAGACCCAGTACTTC. Its protein is CASSVAGTGIQETQYF. The full variable domain, rest sourced from reference TRBV9 and TRBJ2-5, is DSGVTQTPKHLITATGQRVTLRCSPRSGDLSVYWYQQSLDQGLQFLIQYYNGEERAKGNILERFSAQQFPDLHSELNLSSLELGDSALYFCASSVAGTGIQETQYFGPGTRLLVL.

The V gene is TRBV7-9, the J gene TRBJ1-2, with 10 bases matching TRBD1. V was pared by 4 bases and J by 4 bases, with 9 bases of the junction left unmatched. The CDR3 length is 16 residues. From germline, CDR1 is SEHNR and CDR2 FQNEAQ (reference sequence). CDR3 coding DNA: TGTGCCAGCAGCTCCGGCCGGACAGGGGGGGGCTATGGCTACACCTTC. It yields the protein CASSSGRTGGGYGYTF.

The rearrangement links TRBV18 to TRBJ1-2; D not certain. Germline CDR1 reads KGHSH; CDR2 reads LQKENI. This CDR3 region has 17 residues. V was trimmed by 4 bases and J by 0 bases, leaving 18 bases between them. CDR3 bases: TGTGCCAGCTCACTAGCCCCAGACAACATAGCTAACTATGGCTACACCTTC. Its protein is CASSLAPDNIANYGYTF.

This clone was recorded once. The chain employs TRBV7-3 and TRBJ1-2, with 11 positions matching TRBD1. This CDR3 has 14 residues. Per the germline V gene, CDR1 is SGHTA and CDR2 is FQGTGA. The V gene end was trimmed by 4 bases and the J gene end by 7 bases; junction bases not matched to a gene: 5. DNA for the CDR3: TGTGCCAGCAGCTCTACCGGGACAGGGGGTGGCTACACCTTC. Residues: CASSSTGTGGGYTF.

The chain combines TRBV6-2 or TRBV6-3 with TRBJ2-7; a possible D gene is TRBD1 (5 bases). The CDR3 spans 13 residues. Looked up from germline, CDR1 is MNHEY and CDR2 is SVGEGT. V was pared by 2 bases and J by 2 bases, with 7 bases between. Written as DNA, the CDR3 is TGTGCCAGCAGTTACGCAGGGCCCTACGAGCAGTACTTC. This encodes CASSYAGPYEQYF.

This clone has only one observation. The chain has TRBV21-1 and TRBJ2-1. TRBV21-1 is an annotated pseudogene. The CDR3 extends over 15 amino acids. In DNA form, the CDR3 reads TGTGCCAGCAGCACCCGGAACCGTTCCTACAATGAGCAGTTCTTC. It codes for CASSTRNRSYNEQFF.

The genes are TRBV29-1 and TRBJ2-7; 9 nucleotides line up with TRBD1. Unmatched junction bases numbered 5, after V lost 1 base and J lost 1 base. Germline loops: CDR1 SQVTM, CDR2 ANQGSEA. This CDR3 region has 15 residues. CDR3 in amino acids: CSVEVSGQGSYEQYF. The CDR3 DNA reads as TGCAGCGTTGAAGTTTCGGGACAGGGATCCTACGAGCAGTACTTC.

V is TRBV7-9 and J is TRBJ1-2; no firm D call. The V end lost 2 bases, the J end lost 7 bases, and 8 bases lay between the germline ends. Germline CDR1 and CDR2: SEHNR and FQNEAQ (reference sequence). This CDR3 spans 12 amino acids. The CDR3 spells CASSLPARGYTF. CDR3 DNA: TGTGCCAGCAGCTTACCTGCCCGTGGCTACACCTTC.

The V call is TRBV5-1, the J call TRBJ2-3; 11 bases agree with TRBD2. Germline loops: CDR1 SGHRS, CDR2 YFSETQ. Trimming removed 0 bases from V and 1 base from J; junction bases left unmatched: 1. The CDR3 has 16 residues. CDR3 sequence: CASSLELAGGTDTQYF. The CDR3 DNA sequence: TGCGCCAGCAGCTTGGAACTAGCGGGAGGCACAGATACGCAGTATTTT. Combining the CDR3 with reference TRBV5-1 and TRBJ2-3 gives the whole variable domain KAGVTQTPRYLIKTRGQQVTLSCSPISGHRSVSWYQQTPGQGLQFLFEYFSETQRNKGNFPGRFSGRQFSNSRSEMNVSTLELGDSALYLCASSLELAGGTDTQYFGPGTRLTVL.

This chain joins TRBV19 and TRBJ2-7, with TRBD1 matching 8 bases. There are 14 residues in the CDR3. Trimming removed 3 bases from V and 7 bases from J; junction bases left unmatched: 8. The germline CDR1 and CDR2 sequences are LNHDA and SQIVND (reference sequence). In DNA form, the CDR3 reads TGTGCCAGTAGTATCGGCAGGGGGCTAAAGGAGCAGTACTTC. Its translation: CASSIGRGLKEQYF.